Presented here are 6 T cell receptor beta chains from one specimen sequenced in a study of shared clonotypes between healthy human individuals (dated by TCRdb to 2020 to 2021). Libraries came from the immunoSEQ multiplex PCR assay. What TCRdb holds here is the immuneACCESS table cut down to in-frame rearrangements. Part of the clones is not present; checked against another copy, under half of the missing clones reflect an unresolved V gene, and the others are unexplained. For this sample there are some 1,900,000 clones; roughly 94% appear just once. The ten most abundant clones make up roughly 1.2% of the sample. CD8 naive samples were obtained by positive selection for CCR7 among CD45RO-negative cells, yielding a CD45RA+CCR7+ population from which TemRA cells were excluded. Material for sequencing was naive CD8+ T cells sorted from blood. The cell subset or site label, read with the paper, signifies: CD45RA+CCR7+. All receptors derive from a man between 18 and 35 years old in good health.

The rearrangement uses TRBV4-1 and TRBJ2-1; no firm D call. The V end lost 1 base, the J end lost 6 bases, and 7 bases lay between the germline ends. Germline V gives CDR1 MGHRA, CDR2 YSYEKL. CDR3 length: 13 residues. The CDR3 loop is CASSQVRVNEQFF. CDR3 nucleotides: TGCGCCAGCAGCCAAGTTCGCGTCAATGAGCAGTTCTTC.

The chain uses TRBV27 and TRBJ1-2; 8 bases are a match to TRBD1. This CDR3 has 13 residues. Trimming removed 4 bases from V and 6 bases from J; junction bases left unmatched: 4. Germline-derived CDR1 and CDR2 are MNHEY and SMNVEV (reference sequence). CDR3 nucleotide sequence: TGTGCCAGCAGTTACGACAGGGGAGATGGCTACACCTTC. Encoded protein: CASSYDRGDGYTF.

The J gene is TRBJ1-2, the V gene TRBV11-2, with D possibly matching TRBD1 (5 bases). The V and J ends lost 1 base and 2 bases respectively, with 20 bases between them. Germline V gene data show CDR1 as SGHAT and CDR2 as FQNNGV. CDR3 length: 18 residues. DNA for the CDR3: TGTGCCAGCAGCTTAGGAGAAGGGACGCAAAAGGACAACTATGGCTACACCTTC. Translating gives CASSLGEGTQKDNYGYTF.

With regard to this clone: Other DNA sequences in the same sample also yield this CDR3. The chain joins TRBV27 to TRBJ1-4; no clear D. The CDR3 runs 14 residues. CDR1 and CDR2 from the germline V gene are MNHEY and SMNVEV (reference sequence). The V end was cut by 0 bases, the J end by 0 bases, with 2 bases between. CDR3 DNA sequence: TGTGCCAGCAGTTTATCCTCAACTAATGAAAAACTGTTTTTT. It codes for CASSLSSTNEKLFF.

V is TRBV2 and J is TRBJ2-2, with 13 nucleotides matching TRBD2. Per the germline V gene, CDR1 is SNHLY and CDR2 is FYNNEI. Losses at the gene ends were 0 bases for V and 4 bases for J; bases not matched to a gene: 11. This CDR3 comprises 20 residues. The CDR3 loop is CASSEASLAGGPEATGELFF. The CDR3 DNA sequence: TGTGCCAGCAGTGAAGCGTCACTAGCGGGGGGGCCCGAGGCCACCGGGGAGCTGTTTTTT.

This chain's CDR3 is CARSWYIGPDAGWEQYF. As DNA, the CDR3 is TGTGCCAGAAGCTGGTACATCGGACCTGATGCCGGTTGGGAGCAGTACTTC. The rearrangement uses TRBV5-3 and TRBJ2-7; D is uncertain. TRBV5-3 is an ORF for which the function is uncertain. Trimming took off 3 bases at V and 7 bases at J, with 26 bases between the two ends. The CDR3 covers 17 residues.